The 24 T cell receptor beta chains given below trace back to one sample, sequenced in a study of cytomegalovirus exposure and HLA in healthy donors. PCR was performed using 60 Vbeta and 13 Jbeta primers. The repertoire was sequenced with immunoSEQ multiplex PCR; TCRdb's copy has only in-frame clones and lacks some. The profile covers about 110,000 clones, with about 76% appearing a single time and over 2% taken by the ten largest. The sample comprised PBMCs. The receptor source for this set is a woman aged 25 to 39 in good health and CMV-seronegative.

V usage is TRBV5-1 and J usage is TRBJ1-1; D is unresolved. Germline-derived CDR1 and CDR2 are SGHRS and YFSETQ. The CDR3 runs 15 residues. Trimming took off 4 bases at V and 2 bases at J, with 15 bases between the two ends. CDR3 residues: CASSRGGNSNTEAFF. In nucleotides, the CDR3 is TGCGCCAGCAGCCGGGGAGGAAACTCAAACACTGAAGCTTTCTTT.

This chain joins TRBV2 and TRBJ2-1, with D tentatively TRBD2 (5 bases). The CDR3 length is 13 residues. Deletions cut 9 bases from V and 9 bases from J, with 18 bases between. The germline gives CDR1 SNHLY, CDR2 FYNNEI. The CDR3 sequence: CASTSLGNSEQFF. For the CDR3, the DNA is TGTGCCAGTACTAGTTTAGGTAATAGTGAGCAGTTCTTC.

The gene calls are TRBV18 and TRBJ2-3, with D hard to call. The CDR3 extends over 11 amino acids. V was cut by 3 bases and J by 6 bases, with 4 bases left in between. CDR1 is KGHSH and CDR2 is LQKENI in the germline V gene. CDR3 coding DNA: TGTGCCAGCTCACCCAGGGATACGCAGTATTTT. This translates into CASSPRDTQYF. Full variable domain (outside the CDR3, taken from reference TRBV18 and TRBJ2-3): NAGVMQNPRHLVRRRGQEARLRCSPMKGHSHVYWYRQLPEEGLKFMVYLQKENIIDESGMPKERFSAEFPKEGPSILRIQQVVRGDSAAYFCASSPRDTQYFGPGTRLTVL.

The V and J genes are TRBV5-5 and TRBJ2-5, with D perhaps matching TRBD2 (6 bases). Germline CDR1 and CDR2: SGHKS and YYEKEE (reference sequence). The CDR3 is made up of 15 amino acids. Trimming removed 4 bases at V and 1 base at J, with 14 bases between. The CDR3: CASSQISGGQETQYF. The CDR3 region has the DNA TGTGCCAGCAGCCAAATCTCCGGGGGCCAAGAGACCCAGTACTTC.

The chain joins TRBV10-3 to TRBJ2-3, with 7 bases fitting TRBD2. This CDR3 comprises 15 residues. Losses at the gene ends were 4 bases for V and 0 bases for J; bases not matched to a gene: 4. Per the germline V gene, CDR1 is ENHRY and CDR2 is SYGVKD. In DNA, the CDR3 is TGTGCCATCAGTGGGCTAGCGGAAAGCACAGATACGCAGTATTTT. It encodes CAISGLAESTDTQYF.

The chain uses TRBV27 and TRBJ2-3, with 9 positions matching TRBD2. The CDR3 has 17 amino acids. CDR1 and CDR2 (germline): MNHEY, SMNVEV (reference sequence). J was trimmed by 2 bases and V by 0 bases; bases with no gene match: 6. CDR3 sequence reads: CASSLSPTSGTTDTQYF. The CDR3 DNA is TGTGCCAGCAGTTTATCGCCGACTAGCGGAACCACAGATACGCAGTATTTT.

This chain joins TRBV6-4 and TRBJ2-1; 13 positions match TRBD2. The J segment lost 6 bases and the V segment lost 6 bases, leaving 8 bases of the junction unmatched. CDR3 size: 16 residues. Per germline, CDR1 MRHNA and CDR2 SNTAGT. Here the CDR3 reads CASSAPGLAGINEQFF. The CDR3 DNA follows: TGTGCCAGCAGCGCCCCGGGACTAGCGGGAATCAATGAGCAGTTCTTC.

The chain carries TRBV10-3 and TRBJ2-7; 11 positions match TRBD1. Germline CDR1 and CDR2: ENHRY and SYGVKD. V shed 2 bases, J shed 2 bases, and the junction held 5 bases outside the gene matches. This CDR3 has 16 residues. Here the CDR3 reads CAISEPDRGPTYEQYF. The CDR3 DNA reads as TGTGCCATCAGTGAGCCGGACAGGGGGCCCACCTACGAGCAGTACTTC.

The chain carries TRBV5-1 and TRBJ2-5; 10 nucleotides align to TRBD1. The closer fit of TRBJ2-7 to the DNA end suggests the J call may be wrong. Germline V CDR1 and CDR2: SGHRS, YFSETQ. The CDR3 length is 15 residues. Here the CDR3 reads CASRSGQGVSYEQYF. The CDR3, as DNA: TGCGCCAGCAGATCTGGACAGGGGGTTTCCTACGAGCAGTACTTC.

The rearrangement joins TRBV6-5 to TRBJ1-5; TRBD1 matches 9 bases. Germline V CDR1 and CDR2: MNHEY, SVGAGI. V gave up 0 bases and J gave up 6 bases; unmatched junction bases: 6. The CDR3 totals 16 residues. The CDR3 DNA follows: TGTGCCAGCAGTTACTCCGGGACAGGGTCAGGTCAGCCCCAGCATTTT. Its protein is CASSYSGTGSGQPQHF.

The table lists this clone with a count of one. The rearrangement uses TRBV9 and TRBJ2-3, with TRBD2 identical over 7 bases. CDR3 length equals 15 residues. Trimming at V came to 3 bases and at J to 2 bases, leaving 6 bases not matched to a gene. Germline CDR1 is SGDLS and CDR2 is YYNGEE. CDR3 bases: TGTGCCAGCAGCGCGGGAGCGGGACCCACAGATACGCAGTATTTT. It codes for CASSAGAGPTDTQYF.

This chain uses TRBV5-1 with TRBJ2-2; the D is unclear. V shed 3 bases and J shed 7 bases, with 4 bases lying between them. Germline V lookup: CDR1 SGHRS, CDR2 YFSETQ. The CDR3 is made up of 11 amino acids. DNA of the CDR3: TGCGCCAGCAGCTCGGGCGGGGAGCTGTTTTTT. Translated: CASSSGGELFF.

The rearrangement joins TRBV6-5 to TRBJ2-7; TRBD2 matches at 7 bases. The CDR3 consists of 15 residues. Trimming at V came to 5 bases and at J to 7 bases, leaving 14 bases not matched to a gene. In germline, CDR1 is MNHEY, CDR2 SVGAGI. CDR3 region: CASSPGTMTSGEQYF. The CDR3 DNA reads as TGTGCCAGCAGTCCCGGGACTATGACCTCGGGGGAGCAGTACTTC.

V usage is TRBV18 and J usage is TRBJ2-7, with 9 bases identical to TRBD1. Germline-derived CDR1 and CDR2 are KGHSH and LQKENI. Trimming cost V 6 bases and J 2 bases; bases outside gene matches: 17. This CDR3 spans 18 amino acids. The CDR3 DNA is TGTGCCAGCTCGCCCGCCGGCAAATTTTGGACAGGGGCCTACGAGCAGTACTTC. Protein: CASSPAGKFWTGAYEQYF.

The V gene is TRBV18, the J gene TRBJ2-2; 9 bases fit TRBD2. Germline V gene sequence: CDR1 KGHSH, CDR2 LQKENI. V shed 5 bases and J 7 bases; nucleotides not matched to a gene: 5. The CDR3 is 14 residues long. The CDR3 nucleotides read TGTGCCAGCTCATCAATTAGCGGGAGCGGGGAGCTGTTTTTT. It translates to CASSSISGSGELFF.

This chain links TRBV19 with TRBJ2-5, with 10 nucleotides matching TRBD2. Trimming at V came to 3 bases and at J to 1 base, leaving 8 bases not matched to a gene. The CDR3 is 17 amino acids. Germline CDR1 LNHDA, CDR2 SQIVND (reference sequence). The CDR3 nucleotides are TGTGCCAGTAGTATGGGCGGACTAGCGGAGTTCCAAGAGACCCAGTACTTC. Its translation: CASSMGGLAEFQETQYF.

This clone came up a few times. The genes are TRBV6-1 and TRBJ1-2, with D perhaps TRBD1 (6 bases). Germline loops: CDR1 MNHNS, CDR2 SASEGT. This CDR3 spans 13 amino acids. Trimming removed 6 bases at V and 8 bases at J, with 16 bases between. This CDR3 is CASRYTGSGGYTF. The CDR3 nucleotides are TGTGCCAGCAGATATACAGGGTCGGGCGGCTACACCTTC.

The V gene is TRBV18, the J gene TRBJ2-7, with a possible D match to TRBD1 (6 bases). Germline lookup yields CDR1 KGHSH and CDR2 LQKENI. Trimming removed 5 bases at V and 5 bases at J, with 16 bases between. The CDR3 is 14 amino acids. This CDR3 reads CASSSQGQGDEQYF. The CDR3 region has the DNA TGTGCCAGCTCAAGTCAGGGGCAGGGAGACGAGCAGTACTTC.

The J gene is TRBJ2-2, the V gene TRBV30; D ambiguous. Germline V gives CDR1 GTSNPN, CDR2 SVGIG (reference sequence). The CDR3 is made up of 13 amino acids. Trimming removed 1 base from V and 7 bases from J, with 10 bases in between. The CDR3 sequence: CAWSAVIVGELFF. The CDR3 DNA is TGTGCCTGGAGTGCGGTAATAGTCGGGGAGCTGTTTTTT.

A note on this clone: This sample includes further DNA sequences coding for the same CDR3. The chain joins TRBV13 to TRBJ2-5, with 14 bases identical to TRBD2. Germline CDR1 PRHDT, CDR2 FYEKMQ (reference sequence). The CDR3 has 18 residues. With V trimmed by 1 base and J by 4 bases, 8 bases remained unmatched. The CDR3 region is CASSLVLLTSGRAETQYF. The CDR3 bases are TGTGCCAGCAGCTTAGTTTTGTTGACTAGCGGGAGGGCAGAGACCCAGTACTTC.

The chain uses TRBV5-1 and TRBJ1-4; no reliable D call. There are 16 residues in the CDR3. Germline lookup yields CDR1 SGHRS and CDR2 YFSETQ. V was pared by 0 bases and J by 5 bases, with 14 bases between. The CDR3 DNA sequence: TGCGCCAGCAGCTTGGCCGGGGTCCTAAGAAATGAAAAACTGTTTTTT. Its protein is CASSLAGVLRNEKLFF.

This clone was seen a handful of times. The J gene is TRBJ2-1, the V gene TRBV25-1, with 8 bases identical to TRBD2. The CDR3 is 16 amino acids. V gave up 5 bases and J gave up 4 bases; unmatched junction bases: 10. Germline lookup yields CDR1 MGHDK and CDR2 SYGVNS. This CDR3 is CASSSGAGVGYNEQFF. CDR3 nucleotide sequence: TGTGCCAGCAGTTCAGGAGCGGGAGTGGGTTACAATGAGCAGTTCTTC.

The chain has TRBV6-4 and TRBJ2-3; 7 bases align to TRBD2. Trimming removed 4 bases from V and 4 bases from J; junction bases left unmatched: 8. The germline CDR1 and CDR2 sequences are MRHNA and SNTAGT. This CDR3 is 15 amino acids long. The CDR3 bases are TGTGCCAGCAGTGCGGGCGGGAGCTTGCCAGATACGCAGTATTTT. As protein: CASSAGGSLPDTQYF.

The J gene is TRBJ2-7, the V gene TRBV7-9; 8 bases line up with TRBD1. Trimming took 5 bases from V and 1 from J; bases not matched to a gene: 10. CDR3 length: 16 residues. Germline V CDR1 and CDR2: SEHNR, FQNEAQ (reference sequence). This chain's CDR3 is CASSPAVRTGSYEQYF. CDR3 bases: TGTGCCAGCAGCCCCGCCGTCCGGACAGGGTCCTACGAGCAGTACTTC.